This T cell receptor beta chain was sequenced in a study of cytomegalovirus exposure and HLA in healthy donors. This clone was seen only a few times. Vbeta (60) and Jbeta (13) primers were used in the PCR. TCRdb keeps only in-frame clones here, not all; method: immunoSEQ multiplex PCR. The data hold more than 95,000 clones, with more than 65% observed a single time. Germline V gene sequence: CDR1 SQVTM, CDR2 ANQGSEA. V lost 6 bases and J lost 8, with 10 bases in between. The CDR3 has 10 residues. The V gene is TRBV29-1, the J gene TRBJ1-1, with D possibly TRBD1 on 6 matching bases. The clonotype comes from a woman between 18 and 29 years old in good health and CMV-seropositive. Specimen: PBMCs. In DNA, the CDR3 is TGCAGCGTAGTCACAGGGGAAGCTTTCTTT. Translating gives CSVVTGEAFF.